This T cell receptor beta chain was obtained from a study of T cells in Graves' hyperthyroidism and ophthalmopathy. RNA transcripts served as the template for amplifying TCR beta CDR3 regions. A first-round RT-PCR of the TCR CDR3 used the HTBI primer set. TCRdb processed the multiplex PCR reads anew with MiXCR; each CDR3 protein has one entry. The sample includes about 710,000 distinct CDR3 sequences, about a sixth of them seen just once. The V gene's germline CDR1 is SGDLS and CDR2 YYNGEE. V lost 1 base and J 6 bases, leaving 14 bases between the germline ends. This CDR3 is 14 amino acids long. The clonotype comes from a man aged 18 to 30 with Graves' hyperthyroidism. The V call is TRBV9, the J call TRBJ2-7; weak D call: TRBD1 (7 bases). Specimen: blood. The CDR3 sequence: CASSVQGGGFEQYF. As DNA, the CDR3 is TGTGCCAGCAGCGTACAGGGGGGAGGCTTCGAGCAGTACTTC.